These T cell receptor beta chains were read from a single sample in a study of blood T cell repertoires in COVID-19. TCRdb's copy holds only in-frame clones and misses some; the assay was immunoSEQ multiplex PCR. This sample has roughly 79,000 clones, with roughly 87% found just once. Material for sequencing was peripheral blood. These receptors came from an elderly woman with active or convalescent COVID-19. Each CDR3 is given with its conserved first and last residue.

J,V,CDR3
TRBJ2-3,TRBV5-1,CASSSRLGTDTQYF
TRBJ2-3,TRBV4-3,CASSQVSPAGGSTDTQYF
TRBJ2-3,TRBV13,CASGRIADTQYF
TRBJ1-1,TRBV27,CASSPRRGQGIVTEAFF
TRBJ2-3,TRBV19,CASMEDTQYF
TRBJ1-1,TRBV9,CASSRTGNPNTEAFF
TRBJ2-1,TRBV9,CASSVDRDNEQFF
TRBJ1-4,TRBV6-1,CASSATGASTNEKLFF
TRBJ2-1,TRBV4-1,CASSQGHGGAYNEQFF
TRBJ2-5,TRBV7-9,CASSLAWTLETQYF
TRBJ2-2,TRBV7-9,CASSLAVGPLSGELFF
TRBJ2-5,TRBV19,CASSIRRKETQYF
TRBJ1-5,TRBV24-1,CATSDGTQPQHF
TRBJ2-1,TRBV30,CAWSSWTSGTGNEQFF
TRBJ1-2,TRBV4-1,CASSQLQGVYGYTF
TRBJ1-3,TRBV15,CATSTGYSGNTIYF
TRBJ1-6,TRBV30,CAWSPLGAGWASLHF
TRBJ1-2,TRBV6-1,CASSEAPRGRSGYTF
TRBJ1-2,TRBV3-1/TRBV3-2,CASSQGGRTRGYTF
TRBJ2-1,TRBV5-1,CASSLGSSGRADQFF
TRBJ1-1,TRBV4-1,CASSQAPLRDRGLKGTEAFF
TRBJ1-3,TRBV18,CASSPNLADTIYF
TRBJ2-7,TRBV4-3,CASSRSPQDEQYF
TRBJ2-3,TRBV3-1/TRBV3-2,CASRRGGDTQYF
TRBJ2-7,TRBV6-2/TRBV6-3,CASSGLAGLGSYEQYF
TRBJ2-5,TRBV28,CASWGLAGGAETQYF
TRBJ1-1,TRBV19,CASTPGQGATEAFF
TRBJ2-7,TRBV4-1,CASSLIAIAGGNFEQYF
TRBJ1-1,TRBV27,CASSTRTGTEAFF
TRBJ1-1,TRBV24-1,CATSDLQRQGEEENTEAFF
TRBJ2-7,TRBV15,CATSSPFRGREQYF
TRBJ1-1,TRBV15,CATGGVGNTEAFF
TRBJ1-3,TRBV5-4,CASSRDLQNTIYF
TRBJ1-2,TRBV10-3,CATTGTGNGYTF
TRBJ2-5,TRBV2,CASMGLAGAGETQYF
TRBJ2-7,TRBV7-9,CASSPLLAGGSYEQYF
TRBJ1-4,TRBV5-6,CASTRQSNEKLFF
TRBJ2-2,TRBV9,CASSASGTRSTGELFF
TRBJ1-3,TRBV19,CASNGGTGNTIYF
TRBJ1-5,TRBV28,CASSLFLQAGDQPQHF
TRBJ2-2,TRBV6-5,CASRGTGGTGELFF
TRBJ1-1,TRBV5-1,CASSLNQGQFTEAFF
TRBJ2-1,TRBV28,CASSLEYNEQFF
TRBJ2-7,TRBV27,CASSLSGTSRYSEQYF
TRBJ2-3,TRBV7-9,CASSFGFGGAGFQPETQYF
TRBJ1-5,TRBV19,CASCHRGLGQPQHF
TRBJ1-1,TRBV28,CASSFPLTQQAFF
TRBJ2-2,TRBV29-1,CSVEGRSGAGELFF
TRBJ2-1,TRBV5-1,CASSPGTSGNNEQFF
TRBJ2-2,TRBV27,CASRRLADHGELFF
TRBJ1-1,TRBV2,CASRAGSYPTEAFF
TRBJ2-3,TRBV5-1,CASSPIRETGTDTQYF
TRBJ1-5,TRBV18,CASSKGGQGLNQPQHF
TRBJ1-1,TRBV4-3,CASSQDRGQGRTEAFF
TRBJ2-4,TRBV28,CASSWDRGGKGLAAKNIQYF
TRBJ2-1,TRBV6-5,CASSYNRGLAAIPEFF
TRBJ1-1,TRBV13,CASSFASRVTEAFF